Listed below are T cell receptor beta chains from one sample, sequenced in a study of T cell changes during pregnancy in multiple sclerosis. Sequencing used immunoSEQ multiplex PCR; TCRdb keeps in-frame clones, though not all of them. Among 25,000 to 30,000 clones, 89% were seen once, and the ten largest hold roughly 0.79%. Specimen: CD4+ T cells from peripheral blood mononuclear cells, collected in the second trimester of pregnancy. These TCRs come from a female donor with multiple sclerosis, enrolled in a pregnancy study. Both conserved end residues are part of each CDR3. D genes are given only for firm matches. Clone size is stated in some rows and not others, as once, few, many or a class when expanded.

J,V,D,size,DNA,CDR3
TRBJ2-1,TRBV6-6,TRBD2,.,TGTGCCAGCACTCACACGGGGGGAGGGGCCAATGAGCAGTTCTTC,CASTHTGGGANEQFF
TRBJ2-1,TRBV2,TRBD2,.,TGTGCCAGCACCCAGCGGGGGGTTCTGAATGAGCAGTTCTTC,CASTQRGVLNEQFF
TRBJ1-5,TRBV27,TRBD1,.,TGTGCCAGCAGGTCACGGGACAGGGTGTCCGAGCGCAATCAGCCCCAGCATTTT,CASRSRDRVSERNQPQHF
TRBJ1-1,TRBV30,.,few,TGTGCCTGGAGCCGAGGAACACATGAAGCTTTCTTT,CAWSRGTHEAFF
TRBJ1-2,TRBV9,TRBD1,.,TGTGCCAGCGGAAGAGGACAGGGAGACTATGGCTACACCTTC,CASGRGQGDYGYTF
TRBJ1-1,TRBV20-1,.,few,TGCAGTGCGAGGGCACCTGAAGCTTTCTTT,CSARAPEAFF
TRBJ2-2,TRBV15,.,.,TGTGCCACCAGCAGAGATCGTCGGGGGAGCGAGGGTACCGGGGAGCTGTTTTTT,CATSRDRRGSEGTGELFF
TRBJ2-7,TRBV7-8,.,.,TGTGCCAGCAGCCGGAGTATGGGTTCCTACGAGCAGTACTTC,CASSRSMGSYEQYF
TRBJ1-5,TRBV19,.,few,TGTGCCAGTAGTCCCCCCAGGGTAGGTCAGCCCCAGCATTTT,CASSPPRVGQPQHF
TRBJ2-2,TRBV9,TRBD2,.,TGTGCCAGCAGCCTTTCTGGTAGCGGGGCCGACACCGGGGAGCTGTTTTTT,CASSLSGSGADTGELFF
TRBJ2-2,TRBV19,.,.,TGTGCCAGTAGCTTCGGAGCAACCGGGGAGCTGTTTTTT,CASSFGATGELFF
TRBJ1-6,TRBV10-2,.,.,TGCGCCAGCTCCGCGGGGGGCTCCTATAATTCACCCCTCCACTTT,CASSAGGSYNSPLHF
TRBJ1-2,TRBV2,TRBD1,.,TGTGCCAGCAGTGCGACAGGGAACTATGGCTACACCTTC,CASSATGNYGYTF
TRBJ1-2,TRBV5-4,.,.,TGTGCCAGCAGCCCCCGGGAGTGGGGGTATGGCTACACCTTC,CASSPREWGYGYTF
TRBJ1-2,TRBV4-3,.,.,TGCGCCAGCAGCCAACCCCAGGGCTATGGCTACACCTTC,CASSQPQGYGYTF
TRBJ2-7,TRBV21-1,.,.,TGTGCCAGCAGCAAAGAGGAGTTCACCTACGAGCAGTACTTC,CASSKEEFTYEQYF
TRBJ2-4,TRBV7-2,.,once,TGTGCCAGCAGCTTCAGAATGCTAGCCAAAAACATTCAGTACTTC,CASSFRMLAKNIQYF
TRBJ1-2,TRBV19,.,.,TGTGCCAGTAGTCAGCCTAGGATCTATGGCTACACCTTC,CASSQPRIYGYTF
TRBJ1-2,TRBV6-1,TRBD1,once,TGTGCCAGCAGGAAGACAGGGAAGGATGGCTACACCTTC,CASRKTGKDGYTF
TRBJ1-5,TRBV28,.,.,TGTGCCAGCAGTTCCCAGGCTTACCCCAATCAGCCCCAGCATTTT,CASSSQAYPNQPQHF
TRBJ1-5,TRBV6-6,.,.,TGTGCCAGCAGTCCCCGTTCGAGGGTCGATCATCAGCCCCAGCATTTT,CASSPRSRVDHQPQHF
TRBJ1-6,TRBV6-5,.,.,TGTGCCAGCAGCCCGGGACAAAAAAATTCACCCCTCCACTTT,CASSPGQKNSPLHF
TRBJ1-5,TRBV6-1,TRBD1,.,TGTGCCAGCAGTACGACAGGGACATCTGCGCCCCAGCATTTT,CASSTTGTSAPQHF
TRBJ1-5,TRBV2,.,.,TGTGCCAGCAGTGAAGCGCTAGGGCCCCAGCATTTT,CASSEALGPQHF
TRBJ1-1,TRBV29-1,.,.,TGCAGCGTTGAGCGCGAGGGCGCGGCTTTCTTT,CSVEREGAAFF
TRBJ1-2,TRBV5-1,.,.,TGCGCCAGCAGCTTGGCTGACAGGAAGTATAAATACGGGAAGGACTATGGCTACACCTTC,CASSLADRKYKYGKDYGYTF
TRBJ2-1,TRBV9,TRBD1,.,TGTGCCAGCAGCGTAGGTAGGCAGGGGGCAGAAAATGAGCAGTTCTTC,CASSVGRQGAENEQFF
TRBJ2-5,TRBV18,TRBD2,.,TGTGCCAGCTCATCGACACTAGCGGGGGGGGCAGAGACCCAGTACTTC,CASSSTLAGGAETQYF
TRBJ1-2,TRBV6-6,.,once,TGTGCCAGCAGTTCCGCCTGGAAGGGGCAAGGCTACACCTTC,CASSSAWKGQGYTF
TRBJ1-2,TRBV5-5,.,.,TGTGCCAGCAGCCACGTCGGGAGGGAGCCTTACTATGGCTACACCTTC,CASSHVGREPYYGYTF